These T cell receptor beta chains were read from a single sample in a study of shared clonotypes between healthy human individuals. The repertoire was sequenced with immunoSEQ multiplex PCR; TCRdb's copy has only in-frame clones and lacks some. The repertoire includes about 480,000 clones, around 79% of them detected once, and roughly an eighth sits in the top ten. The sequenced sample consisted of PBMCs. The receptors originated from a woman between 40 and 55 years old in good health. Some clones in this sample may be carry-over from other donors' samples. Both conserved end residues are part of each CDR3. The order of the fields is clone size, J gene, D gene, CDR3 length, V gene, CDR3 protein, CDR3 DNA. D genes are given only for firm matches. Not all rows give a size; the values are once, few, many and, for expanded clones, a class.

>-|TRBJ2-7|-|13|TRBV27
CASSPGDSYEQYF
TGTGCCAGCAGTCCCGGGGATTCCTACGAGCAGTACTTC
>once|TRBJ2-1|-|14|TRBV19
CASSLVSSFDEQFF
TGTGCCAGTAGTCTAGTCAGCTCCTTCGATGAGCAGTTCTTC
>-|TRBJ2-7|TRBD1|15|TRBV28
CASSLTGGGSYEQYF
TGTGCCAGCAGTCTGACAGGGGGGGGCTCCTACGAGCAGTACTTC
>-|TRBJ2-7|TRBD1|15|TRBV18
CASSPPVQGANEQYF
TGTGCCAGCTCACCCCCTGTTCAGGGGGCAAACGAGCAGTACTTC
>-|TRBJ2-2|-|12|TRBV7-9
CASSLSEGELFF
TGTGCCAGCAGTCTTAGCGAGGGGGAGCTGTTTTTT
>few|TRBJ2-1|-|15|TRBV5-1
CASAGSLAYYNEQFF
TGCGCCAGCGCCGGAAGTCTAGCCTACTACAATGAGCAGTTCTTC
>-|TRBJ2-5|-|15|TRBV9
CASSGEQGLHQTQYF
TGTGCCAGCAGCGGAGAACAGGGCCTCCATCAGACCCAGTACTTC
>-|TRBJ2-5|TRBD2|15|TRBV7-6
CASSLLSGSQETQYF
TGTGCCAGCAGCTTACTCAGCGGGAGCCAAGAGACCCAGTACTTC
>once|TRBJ2-1|TRBD2|15|TRBV19
CASSSTGTSYNEQFF
TGTGCCAGTAGCTCTACCGGGACTAGCTACAATGAGCAGTTCTTC
>-|TRBJ2-1|TRBD2|14|TRBV4-1
CASSPRGLAGEQFF
TGCGCCAGCAGCCCCCGGGGACTAGCGGGAGAGCAGTTCTTC
>-|TRBJ2-1|TRBD1|15|TRBV2
CASSEVRTGNNEQFF
TGTGCCAGCAGTGAAGTCCGGACAGGAAACAATGAGCAGTTCTTC
>-|TRBJ2-1|-|16|TRBV12-5
CASGHGTRPVKAEQFF
TGTGCTAGTGGTCACGGGACCCGTCCTGTTAAGGCTGAGCAGTTCTTC
>-|TRBJ2-2|-|15|TRBV28
CASSPYDFATGELFF
TGTGCCAGCAGTCCCTATGACTTCGCCACCGGGGAGCTGTTTTTT
>few|TRBJ1-4|TRBD1|17|TRBV28
CASSSPTGQGTNEKLFF
TGTGCCAGCAGTTCCCCGACGGGACAGGGAACTAATGAAAAACTGTTTTTT
>once|TRBJ2-1|-|14|TRBV6-5
CASRERSRDNEQFF
TGTGCCAGCAGGGAACGGTCACGGGACAATGAGCAGTTCTTC
>-|TRBJ1-1|-|13|TRBV2
CASSFDTNTEAFF
TGTGCCAGCAGCTTCGACACGAACACTGAAGCTTTCTTT
>-|TRBJ2-6|TRBD1|15|TRBV2
CASRTGNSGANVLTF
TGTGCCAGCAGGACAGGGAACTCTGGGGCCAACGTCCTGACTTTC
>-|TRBJ2-1|TRBD2|17|TRBV9
CASSVSLSGSGGDEQFF
TGTGCCAGCAGCGTCTCCCTTAGCGGGAGCGGGGGGGATGAGCAGTTCTTC
>-|TRBJ2-2|-|14|TRBV15
CATSQRIITGELFF
TGTGCCACCAGCCAGCGGATCATCACCGGGGAGCTGTTTTTT
>once|TRBJ2-1|TRBD2|15|TRBV7-7
CASSLATSGANEQFF
TGTGCCAGCAGCTTAGCGACCAGCGGGGCTAATGAGCAGTTCTTC
>-|TRBJ1-1|TRBD1|13|TRBV2
CATQTGNFEGAFF
TGTGCCACCCAGACAGGGAACTTTGAGGGAGCTTTCTTT
>-|TRBJ2-7|TRBD2|14|TRBV4-2
CASSQGTSINEQYF
TGTGCCAGCAGCCAAGGGACTAGCATCAACGAGCAGTACTTC